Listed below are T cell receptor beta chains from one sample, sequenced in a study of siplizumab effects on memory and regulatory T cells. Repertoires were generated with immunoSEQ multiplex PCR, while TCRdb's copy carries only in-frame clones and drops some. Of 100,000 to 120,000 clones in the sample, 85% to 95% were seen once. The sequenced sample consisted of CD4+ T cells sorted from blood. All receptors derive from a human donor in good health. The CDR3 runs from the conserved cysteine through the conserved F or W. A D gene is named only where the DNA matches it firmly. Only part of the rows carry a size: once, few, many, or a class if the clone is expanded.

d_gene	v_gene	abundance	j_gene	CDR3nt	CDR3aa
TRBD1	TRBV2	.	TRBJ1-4	TGTGCCAGCAACCAGGGGGCTGTGGGGGAAAAACTGTTTTTT	CASNQGAVGEKLFF
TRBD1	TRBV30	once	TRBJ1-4	TGTGCCTGGAGTTCAGGGGGAAATGAAAAACTGTTTTTT	CAWSSGGNEKLFF
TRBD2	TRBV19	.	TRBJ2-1	TGTGCCAGTAGTATTGGACTAGCTCTGAATGAGCAGTTCTTC	CASSIGLALNEQFF
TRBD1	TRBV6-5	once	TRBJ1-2	TGTGCCAGCAGTTACACGATGGGACAGACCTATGGCTACACCTTC	CASSYTMGQTYGYTF
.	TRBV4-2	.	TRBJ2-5	TGTGCCAGCAGCCCAACCTCCTGGGAGACCCAGTACTTC	CASSPTSWETQYF
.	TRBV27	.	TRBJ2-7	TGTGCCAGCAGCTGGGGCAGCTCCTACGAGCAGTACTTC	CASSWGSSYEQYF
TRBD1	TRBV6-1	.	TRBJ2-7	TGTGCCAGCATAGGAAGACAGGGTTACGAGCAGTACTTC	CASIGRQGYEQYF
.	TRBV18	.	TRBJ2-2	TGTGCCAGCTCGCCAGCAGGGGTTGCGAACACCGGGGAGCTGTTTTTT	CASSPAGVANTGELFF
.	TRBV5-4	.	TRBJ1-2	TGTGCCAGCAGCCTTGTCCCGGGGGCTGGCTACACCTTC	CASSLVPGAGYTF
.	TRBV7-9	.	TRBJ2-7	TGTGCCAGCAGCTTAGATGCAGCTAGCTCCTACGAGCAGTACTTC	CASSLDAASSYEQYF
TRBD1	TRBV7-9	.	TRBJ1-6	TGTGCCAGCAGCTTCCTTTCGGGACAGGATTCACCCCTCCACTTT	CASSFLSGQDSPLHF
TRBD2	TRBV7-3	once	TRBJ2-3	TGTGCCAGCAGTCCGACTAGCGCCACAGATACGCAGTATTTT	CASSPTSATDTQYF
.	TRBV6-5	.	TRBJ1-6	TGTGCCAGCAGTTACTCGAGGGGGAGGAATTCACCCCTCCACTTT	CASSYSRGRNSPLHF
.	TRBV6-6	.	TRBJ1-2	TGTGCCAGCAGTCCCTTACTGCCAAACTATGGCTACACCTTC	CASSPLLPNYGYTF
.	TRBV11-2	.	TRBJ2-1	TGTGCCAGCAGCCCCGCCCCTGAGGGTGAGCAGTTCTTC	CASSPAPEGEQFF
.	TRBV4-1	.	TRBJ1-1	TGCGCCAGCAGCCAACAAGGACGGGGGGACACTGAAGCTTTCTTT	CASSQQGRGDTEAFF
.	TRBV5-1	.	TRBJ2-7	TGCGCCAGCAGCTCCCCTGGGTCCTACGAGCAGTACTTC	CASSSPGSYEQYF
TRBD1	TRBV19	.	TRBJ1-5	TGTGCCAGTAGCAAACAGGGGAATCAGCCCCAGCATTTT	CASSKQGNQPQHF
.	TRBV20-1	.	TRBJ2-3	TGCAGTGCTAGCAATGAGAATACGCAGTATTTT	CSASNENTQYF
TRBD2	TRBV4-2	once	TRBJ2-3	TGTGCCAGCAGCCGCCCGAGTAGCGGGGGCACAGATACGCAGTATTTT	CASSRPSSGGTDTQYF
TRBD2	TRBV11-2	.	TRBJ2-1	TGTGCCAGCAGCTGGGGGGGCTCCTACAATGAGCAGTTCTTC	CASSWGGSYNEQFF
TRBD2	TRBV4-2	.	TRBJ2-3	TGTGCCAGCAGCGGAGGGGTGGTACGACTAGCGGGAGGAGATACGCAGTATTTT	CASSGGVVRLAGGDTQYF
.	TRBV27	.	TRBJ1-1	TGTGCCGCGACCAACAGGGAGAACACTGAAGCTTTCTTT	CAATNRENTEAFF
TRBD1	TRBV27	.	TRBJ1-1	TGTGCCAGCAGTGCCTACAGGGGCGGCACTGAAGCTTTCTTT	CASSAYRGGTEAFF
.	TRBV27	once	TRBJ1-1	TGTGCCAGCAGTTTAAAAGGAATGAACACTGAAGCTTTCTTT	CASSLKGMNTEAFF
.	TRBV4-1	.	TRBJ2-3	TGCGCCAGCAGCCAAGTAGGGGCGAGCACAGATACGCAGTATTTT	CASSQVGASTDTQYF
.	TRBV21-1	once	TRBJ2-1	TGTGCCAGCAAGGAAATGGGACTAGCCGGTTACAATGAGCAGTTCTTC	CASKEMGLAGYNEQFF
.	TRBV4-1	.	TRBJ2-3	TGCGCCAGCAGCCAAGTGTCTGGGGGAGGCTTTAGGACAGATACGCAGTATTTT	CASSQVSGGGFRTDTQYF
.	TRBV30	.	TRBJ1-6	TGTGCCTGGGGGCTCGGGGGTTCACCCCTCCACTTT	CAWGLGGSPLHF
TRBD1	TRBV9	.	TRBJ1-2	TGTGCCAGCAGCGTAGGACCCGGGACAGGGGATGGCTACACCTTC	CASSVGPGTGDGYTF
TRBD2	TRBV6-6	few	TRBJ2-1	TGTGCCAGCTTTGGAGCGGGAGAACTTAGGAATGAGCAGTTCTTC	CASFGAGELRNEQFF
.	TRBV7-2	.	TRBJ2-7	TGTGCCAGCAGCTGGGGGGAGTTCTACGAGCAGTACTTC	CASSWGEFYEQYF
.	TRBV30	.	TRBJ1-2	TGTGCCTGGAGTGTACTGTTGAGTCTAAATGGCTACACCTTC	CAWSVLLSLNGYTF